Each of the 26 T cell receptor beta chains below was sequenced from the same sample in a study of radiotherapy plus CTLA-4 blockade in lung cancer. Profiling relied on immunoSEQ multiplex PCR, and the TCRdb table lists in-frame clones only, not all of them. The table lists roughly 24,000 clones, about 77% of them singletons. Specimen: peripheral blood, collected from a patient treated with radiotherapy plus ipilimumab. Receptor source: a human donor with non-small cell lung cancer that progressed on radiotherapy plus ipilimumab.

This chain uses TRBV5-5 with TRBJ2-7, with D hard to call. From germline, CDR1 is SGHKS and CDR2 YYEKEE (reference sequence). This CDR3 comprises 12 residues. Deletions cut 5 bases from V and 6 bases from J, with 12 bases between. CDR3: CASSRFEGEQYF. The CDR3 DNA reads TGTGCCAGCAGTCGGTTCGAAGGCGAGCAGTACTTC.

By its share, this clone is medium-sized (0.01 to 0.1%). The DNA of the CDR3 is TGTGCCAGCAGTGATAGGGGGGCTAGATCCGGGGAGCTGTTTTTT. It codes for CASSDRGARSGELFF. The chain employs TRBV2 and TRBJ2-2; D tentatively reads TRBD1 or TRBD2 (6 bases each). V dropped 3 bases and J dropped 6 bases, with 14 bases sitting between them. Per the germline V gene, CDR1 is SNHLY and CDR2 is FYNNEI. There are 15 residues in the CDR3.

The V gene is TRBV27, the J gene TRBJ2-7; 9 bases line up with TRBD2. Germline V gene data show CDR1 as MNHEY and CDR2 as SMNVEV (reference sequence). The CDR3 is 13 amino acids. V shed 5 bases and J 2 bases; nucleotides not matched to a gene: 1. Written as DNA, the CDR3 is TGTGCCAGCAGTGCGGGAGGGCCCTACGAGCAGTACTTC. Its translation is CASSAGGPYEQYF.

V and J are TRBV5-1 and TRBJ2-2; weak D call: TRBD1 (6 bases). The CDR3 sequence is 14 residues long. Germline V CDR1 and CDR2: SGHRS, YFSETQ. V lost 0 bases, J lost 4 bases, and 7 bases lay in between. The CDR3 protein is CASSLAGATGELFF. In nucleotides, the CDR3 is TGCGCCAGCAGCTTGGCAGGGGCCACCGGGGAGCTGTTTTTT. Full variable domain (missing parts from reference TRBV5-1 and TRBJ2-2): KAGVTQTPRYLIKTRGQQVTLSCSPISGHRSVSWYQQTPGQGLQFLFEYFSETQRNKGNFPGRFSGRQFSNSRSEMNVSTLELGDSALYLCASSLAGATGELFFGEGSRLTVL.

The V call is TRBV6-9, the J call TRBJ1-2; D not certain. Germline loops: CDR1 MNHGY, CDR2 SVAAGI. There are 13 residues in the CDR3. V lost 8 bases and J lost 0, with 10 bases in between. The CDR3 nucleotides read TGTGCCAGCCGTTCCGGAGCTAACTATGGCTACACCTTC. It translates to CASRSGANYGYTF.

This clone has just a few counts. A read error may account for a junction end that differs from germline. The chain combines TRBV28 with TRBJ1-1, with D unclear. Germline assignment: CDR1 MDHEN and CDR2 SYDVKM. This CDR3 contains 14 residues. In nucleotides, the CDR3 is TGTGCCAGCAGTTTCGAGGGTTTGAATACTGAAGCTTTCTTT. Residues: CASSFEGLNTEAFF.

The rearrangement links TRBV7-9 to TRBJ1-2; D unresolved. Trimming took off 3 bases at V and 2 bases at J, with 10 bases between the two ends. Germline CDR1 and CDR2: SEHNR and FQNEAQ (reference sequence). This CDR3 is built from 14 residues. CDR3 DNA: TGTGCCAGCAGCTTTGAGGACGGAAACTATGGCTACACCTTC. This codes for CASSFEDGNYGYTF.

The gene calls are TRBV28 and TRBJ2-3; TRBD2 might be the D (5 bases). V gave up 5 bases and J gave up 2 bases, with 14 bases separating them. The germline V gene has CDR1 MDHEN and CDR2 SYDVKM. The length of the CDR3 is 15 residues. The CDR3 spells CASSAGGGSTDTQYF. Written as DNA, the CDR3 is TGTGCCAGCAGTGCGGGCGGTGGCTCCACAGATACGCAGTATTTT.

This chain joins TRBV4-1 and TRBJ1-5; TRBD1 might be the D (5 bases). V was clipped by 6 bases and J by 5 bases, with 14 bases between them. The CDR3 covers 14 residues. CDR1 and CDR2 from the germline V gene are MGHRA and YSYEKL. CDR3 nucleotides: TGCGCCAGCAGGTCGGTCGGGGGGGATCAGCCCCAGCATTTT. Protein: CASRSVGGDQPQHF.

The chain links TRBV28 to TRBJ2-7; D ambiguous. The V end lost 2 bases, the J end lost 7 bases, and 9 bases lay between the germline ends. This CDR3 region has 12 residues. Germline V gives CDR1 MDHEN, CDR2 SYDVKM. DNA of the CDR3: TGTGCCAGCAGTTTAAGGGCAGTTGAGCAGTACTTC. Translated, it gives CASSLRAVEQYF.

The chain couples TRBV2 to TRBJ2-5, with no clear D. The CDR3 covers 11 residues. Trimming stripped 7 bases from V and 4 bases from J, with 7 bases between. Germline CDR1 SNHLY, CDR2 FYNNEI. CDR3 in amino acids: CASNFAETQYF. CDR3 DNA sequence: TGTGCCAGCAATTTCGCAGAGACCCAGTACTTC. The whole variable domain, remainder taken from reference TRBV2 and TRBJ2-5, is EPEVTQTPSHQVTQMGQEVILRCVPISNHLYFYWYRQILGQKVEFLVSFYNNEISEKSEIFDDQFSVERPDGSNFTLKIRSTKLEDSAMYFCASNFAETQYFGPGTRLLVL.

The chain couples TRBV6-5 to TRBJ1-1, with unresolved D. The germline V gene has CDR1 MNHEY and CDR2 SVGAGI. This CDR3 spans 13 amino acids. V lost 6 bases, J lost 3 bases, and 11 bases lay in between. The CDR3 sequence: CASSPRVYTEAFF. CDR3 DNA sequence: TGTGCCAGCAGCCCTAGGGTTTACACTGAAGCTTTCTTT.

The gene calls are TRBV30 and TRBJ2-3; 8 bases line up with TRBD1. CDR1 is GTSNPN, CDR2 SVGIG, per germline (reference sequence). J was trimmed by 13 bases and V by 2 bases; bases with no gene match: 8. The CDR3 totals 12 residues. Here the CDR3 DNA reads TGTGCCTGGAGTACCCCGGGGACAGGAAAGTATTTT. Protein sequence: CAWSTPGTGKYF.

This chain joins TRBV11-3 and TRBJ2-1; no reliable D call. Trimming stripped 5 bases from V and 7 bases from J, with 18 bases between. The CDR3 has 15 residues. The germline gives CDR1 SGHNT, CDR2 YENEEA. The CDR3 DNA reads TGTGCCAGCAGCCAGGACCGAGCCGCCCAGAATGAGCAGTTCTTC. Protein sequence: CASSQDRAAQNEQFF.

The chain joins TRBV2 to TRBJ1-2, with 11 positions matching TRBD1. The CDR3 has 14 residues. Germline V lookup: CDR1 SNHLY, CDR2 FYNNEI. The junction had 6 bases not matched to a gene; V was cut back by 6 bases and J by 6 bases. The CDR3 is CASRVDRGRDGYTF. CDR3 nucleotides: TGTGCCAGCAGGGTGGACAGGGGGCGGGATGGCTACACCTTC.

This chain links TRBV11-2 with TRBJ2-1; D gene uncertain. This CDR3 comprises 12 residues. CDR1 and CDR2 (germline): SGHAT, FQNNGV. V lost 5 bases to trimming and J lost 0 bases, with 2 bases between them. CDR3 amino acids: CASSRSYNEQFF. In DNA, the CDR3 is TGTGCCAGCAGCCGCTCCTACAATGAGCAGTTCTTC.

This chain links TRBV5-6 with TRBJ2-5, with 7 nucleotides matching TRBD2. Germline loops: CDR1 SGHDT, CDR2 YYEEEE. Unmatched junction bases numbered 4, after V lost 6 bases and J lost 5 bases. This CDR3 contains 12 residues. The CDR3 protein is CASTAGGETQYF. The CDR3 nucleotides are TGTGCCAGCACCGCCGGGGGGGAGACCCAGTACTTC.

The chain carries TRBV5-1 and TRBJ2-5; TRBD2 matches at 14 bases. CDR1 is SGHRS, CDR2 YFSETQ, per germline. The CDR3 runs 15 residues. Losses at the gene ends were 4 bases for V and 4 bases for J; bases not matched to a gene: 3. As DNA, the CDR3 is TGCGCCAGCAGCCCCGGGACTAGCGGGGGAGAGACCCAGTACTTC. Translation: CASSPGTSGGETQYF.

The chain combines TRBV4-3 with TRBJ2-7; D tentatively reads TRBD1 or TRBD2 (5 bases each). This CDR3 comprises 13 residues. Germline CDR1 LGHNA, CDR2 YSLEER. Trimming took off 1 base at V and 4 bases at J, with 8 bases between the two ends. The CDR3 DNA reads as TGCGCCAGCAGCCAAGGAGGGGCTTACGAGCAGTACTTC. Encoded protein: CASSQGGAYEQYF.

V is TRBV9 and J is TRBJ2-1; perhaps TRBD1 as D (5 bases). CDR1 is SGDLS, CDR2 YYNGEE, per germline. The CDR3 spans 15 residues. V was cut by 3 bases and J by 0 bases, with 10 bases left in between. CDR3 coding DNA: TGTGCCAGCAGCGCCAGGGTTAGCTCCTACAATGAGCAGTTCTTC. This translates into CASSARVSSYNEQFF.

This clone appeared a few times. The chain recombines TRBV5-1 with TRBJ2-3, with D possibly TRBD1 on 7 matching bases. Between the trimmed V and J ends, which lost 0 bases and 1 base, there was a span of 15 bases. Per the germline V gene, CDR1 is SGHRS and CDR2 is YFSETQ. This CDR3 is 17 amino acids long. This chain's CDR3 is CASSLARGRGGTDTQYF. For the CDR3, the DNA is TGCGCCAGCAGCTTGGCCAGGGGCAGGGGGGGCACAGATACGCAGTATTTT.

This chain joins TRBV6-5 and TRBJ2-7, with a possible D match to TRBD2 (7 bases). The CDR3 covers 15 residues. V was trimmed by 10 bases and J by 1 base, leaving 20 bases between them. In germline, CDR1 is MNHEY, CDR2 SVGAGI. In DNA, the CDR3 is TGTGCCACCGCCTCAGGGGCGGGAGAGTCCTACGAGCAGTACTTC. Translated: CATASGAGESYEQYF.

The chain recombines TRBV7-9 with TRBJ2-7; D may be TRBD1 (5 bases). The CDR3 is made up of 15 amino acids. Germline V gene data show CDR1 as SEHNR and CDR2 as FQNEAQ (reference sequence). Trimming removed 5 bases from V and 2 bases from J, with 16 bases in between. This chain's CDR3 is CASSPPETAAYEQYF. In DNA form, the CDR3 reads TGTGCCAGCAGCCCTCCCGAGACAGCCGCCTACGAGCAGTACTTC. Together with reference TRBV7-9 and TRBJ2-7, the CDR3 gives the full variable domain: DTGVSQNPRHKITKRGQNVTFRCDPISEHNRLYWYRQTLGQGPEFLTYFQNEAQLEKSRLLSDRFSAERPKGSFSTLEIQRTEQGDSAMYLCASSPPETAAYEQYFGPGTRLTVT.

CDR3 amino acids: CASSKGRGAYEQYF. Written as DNA, the CDR3 is TGTGCCAGCAGTAAGGGGCGTGGGGCCTACGAGCAGTACTTC. The V gene is TRBV6-5, the J gene TRBJ2-7, with D possibly matching TRBD1 (5 bases). The germline V and J ends were trimmed by 5 bases and 2 bases, with 13 bases remaining between them. From germline, CDR1 is MNHEY and CDR2 SVGAGI. CDR3 length equals 14 residues.

This clone was counted between two and nine times. The V call is TRBV10-1, the J call TRBJ2-1; 12 bases match TRBD2. The CDR3 runs to 15 residues. Losses at the gene ends were 10 bases for V and 9 bases for J; bases not matched to a gene: 13. Germline assignment: CDR1 WNHNN and CDR2 SYGVQD (reference sequence). The DNA for the CDR3 is TGCGCCACCGAGGGTTACGGACTAGCGGGGACTGAGCAGTTCTTC. Residues: CATEGYGLAGTEQFF.

The chain uses TRBV6-1 and TRBJ2-3; D is uncertain. CDR1 is MNHNS, CDR2 SASEGT, per germline. Deletions cut 4 bases from V and 0 bases from J, with 14 bases between. CDR3 length: 16 residues. Written as DNA, the CDR3 is TGTGCCAGCAGTGGTAAGGGCTTCTCTAGCACAGATACGCAGTATTTT. It codes for CASSGKGFSSTDTQYF.